The present T cell receptor (beta chain) was sequenced within a study of T cells after posttransplantation cyclophosphamide. Study-level findings and limits: Blood and skin or GI T cell repertoires showed limited TRB overlap. Donor CD8+ memory clones often dominated recipient blood repertoires at later times. After PTCy, TRB diversity resembled that of CNI/methotrexate controls.

A marrow graft followed busulfan-fludarabine conditioning, with cyclophosphamide on days +3 and +4. Concerning this clone itself: Antigen: not known.

V lost 0 bases, J lost 7 bases, and 7 bases lay in between. The V gene's germline CDR1 is KGHSH and CDR2 LQKENI. The length of the CDR3 is 13 residues. Here immunoSEQ multiplex PCR was the method, and the copy in TCRdb shows in-frame clones only, minus some. The data contain some 6,900 clones, approximately 90% of them seen just once; the ten biggest clones take up about 12%. The chain carries TRBV18 and TRBJ2-1; D gene ambiguous. This material consisted of PBMCs, taken around 1,400 days after allogeneic stem cell transplant with posttransplant cyclophosphamide. This receptor was identified in a female patient in her forties or fifties who received an allogeneic stem cell transplant from a related donor, was CMV-positive, and had no GVHD. Some of the T cells might come from the graft donor. The CDR3 nucleotides read TGTGCCAGCTCACCACCCTCTAGGAATGAGCAGTTCTTC. This encodes CASSPPSRNEQFF.